This T cell receptor (beta chain) derives from a study of blood T cell repertoires in COVID-19. Study information: From T cells, B-cell-depleted T cells, or PBMCs came the material, which was cDNA or gDNA.

The CDR3 runs to 13 residues. Germline values: CDR1 MDHEN, CDR2 SYDVKM. Sequenced by immunoSEQ multiplex PCR; TCRdb stores in-frame clones only, minus some. The sample has about 250,000 clones, about 79% seen once; the top ten hold about 8.1%. The gene calls are TRBV28 and TRBJ2-7, with 8 bases identical to TRBD1. The clonotype was recovered from a man older than 75 with acute or convalescent COVID-19. Input material: peripheral blood. CDR3 region: CVIRGHSSYEQYF. Here the CDR3 DNA reads TGTGTAATCAGGGGGCACAGCTCCTACGAGCAGTACTTC.